The rows below give T cell receptor beta chains drawn from one sample of a study of T cell repertoires in cytomegalovirus infection. TCRdb fed the reads into MiXCR, producing one record per CDR3 protein. Counted here are fewer than 550,000 distinct CDR3 sequences, 10% to 12% occurring once; the ten biggest clones make up more than 8.5%. The sequenced sample consisted of PBMCs. All receptors come from a human donor in good health (CMV status not recorded). Some clones in this sample may be carry-over from other donors' samples. Each CDR3 is given with its conserved first and last residue. A D gene is named only where the DNA matches it firmly. Where a row states a size, it is once, few, many or the class of an expanded clone; other rows omit it.

v_call	j_call	d_call	clone_size	cdr3_aa	cdr3_nt
TRBV19	TRBJ1-2	TRBD1	-	CASVRDRGFYGYTF	TGTGCCAGTGTCCGGGACAGGGGGTTCTATGGCTACACCTTC
TRBV6-5	TRBJ1-3	TRBD1	many	CASSYKGANGNTIYF	TGTGCCAGCAGTTATAAGGGGGCTAACGGAAACACCATATATTTT
TRBV20-1	TRBJ2-7	-	-	CSARDSSVRSGEQYF	TGCAGTGCTAGAGATTCTAGCGTAAGATCCGGGGAGCAGTACTTC
TRBV20-1	TRBJ1-1	-	many	CSAGQGSGGTEAFF	TGCAGTGCTGGGCAGGGCAGCGGGGGCACTGAAGCTTTCTTT
TRBV7-9	TRBJ2-1	TRBD1	many	CASSFGQGANEQFF	TGTGCCAGCAGCTTCGGACAGGGGGCCAATGAGCAGTTCTTC
TRBV27	TRBJ1-2	-	-	CASSSGLGAYGYTF	TGTGCCAGCAGTTCAGGGCTGGGGGCCTATGGCTACACCTTC
TRBV12-5	TRBJ2-7	-	many	CASGSDRYEQYF	TGTGCTAGTGGTTCCGACAGGTACGAGCAGTACTTC
TRBV29-1	TRBJ2-3	TRBD2	few	CSVASGSLGDTQYF	TGCAGCGTTGCTAGCGGGAGCCTAGGGGATACGCAGTATTTT
TRBV7-9	TRBJ2-7	TRBD1	many	CASSRLGQGVREQYF	TGTGCCAGCAGCCGACTGGGACAGGGAGTGAGGGAGCAGTACTTC
TRBV29-1	TRBJ2-1	TRBD1	-	CSGTGFYNEQFF	TGCAGCGGGACAGGGTTCTACAATGAGCAGTTCTTC
TRBV20-1	TRBJ2-7	-	-	CSAPKTVSSSYEQYF	TGCAGTGCTCCAAAAACAGTCTCTAGCTCCTACGAGCAGTACTTC
TRBV7-9	TRBJ1-1	-	many	CASSLGLTQIMNTEAFF	TGTGCCAGCAGCTTAGGGTTAACGCAGATAATGAACACTGAAGCTTTCTTT
TRBV20-1	TRBJ2-4	-	once	CSASQGGDIQYF	TGCAGTGCTAGCCAGGGGGGAGACATTCAGTACTTC